One and the same sample provided the 12 T cell receptor beta chains below, sequenced in a study of T cell responses to AZD1222 COVID-19 vaccine. Here immunoSEQ multiplex PCR was the method, and the copy in TCRdb shows in-frame clones only, minus some. The sample consists of around 260,000 clones, about 92% of them appearing once. Material: peripheral blood, obtained on day 0 of AZD1222 vaccination. The receptors were sampled from an adult in good health.

The chain joins TRBV19 to TRBJ2-4, with 8 bases matching TRBD1. Germline lookup yields CDR1 LNHDA and CDR2 SQIVND (reference sequence). Germline trimming cut 4 bases from V and 0 bases from J; bases unmatched to any gene: 8. This CDR3 region has 17 residues. CDR3 sequence reads: CASSRDRWGVAKNIQYF. CDR3 bases: TGTGCCAGTAGTAGGGACAGGTGGGGGGTAGCCAAAAACATTCAGTACTTC.

V and J are TRBV21-1 and TRBJ1-2; no check of the table's D call, TRBD1, against the DNA was made. TRBV21-1 is designated a pseudogene. The CDR3 covers 19 residues. CDR3 coding DNA: TGTGCCAGCAGCAAAGCTGGGGGGAAAGGGGGCGGTAATGATATCGTCTACACCTTC. Its translation is CASSKAGGKGGGNDIVYTF.

The chain uses TRBV2 and TRBJ1-2; the D gene is possibly TRBD1 (5 bases). The CDR3 has 12 residues. Germline V gives CDR1 SNHLY, CDR2 FYNNEI. V dropped 8 bases and J dropped 7 bases, with 14 bases sitting between them. DNA for the CDR3: TGTGCCAGCGAAATCGGGGGTAGTGGCTACACCTTC. This sequence encodes CASEIGGSGYTF.

This chain uses TRBV6-2 or TRBV6-3 with TRBJ2-1, with 8 bases fitting TRBD1. From germline, CDR1 is MNHEY and CDR2 SVGEGT. CDR3 length: 16 residues. V lost 4 bases to trimming and J lost 2 bases; unmatched junction nucleotides: 7. The CDR3 loop is CASSSRTGPPYNEQFF. As DNA, the CDR3 is TGTGCCAGCAGTTCCCGGACAGGGCCTCCCTACAATGAGCAGTTCTTC.

The rearrangement uses TRBV10-3 and TRBJ2-1, with 8 bases lining up with TRBD2. The CDR3 loop spans 14 amino acids. Germline values: CDR1 ENHRY, CDR2 SYGVKD. With 8 bases clipped from V and 10 bases from J, the junction kept 13 bases outside the gene matches. CDR3 in DNA: TGTGCCATCGGGCGGGGTAGCGGGAATGAGGAGCAGTTCTTC. This encodes CAIGRGSGNEEQFF.

This chain links TRBV4-1 with TRBJ2-1; TRBD2 agrees at 12 bases. Germline-derived CDR1 and CDR2 are MGHRA and YSYEKL. J gave up 12 bases and V 1 base, and 4 bases lay outside the gene matches. This CDR3 spans 14 amino acids. The CDR3 region is CASSQAPSGGGQFF. The CDR3 DNA is TGCGCCAGCAGCCAAGCCCCTAGCGGGGGGGGGCAGTTCTTC.

The V gene is TRBV19, the J gene TRBJ2-7; D not certain. This CDR3 is built from 13 residues. Trimming stripped 3 bases from V and 1 base from J, with 7 bases between. CDR1 and CDR2 (germline): LNHDA, SQIVND (reference sequence). The CDR3 DNA is TGTGCCAGTAGTATTGGGCGTTCCTACGAGCAGTACTTC. Translating gives CASSIGRSYEQYF.

The V and J genes are TRBV28 and TRBJ1-5; D may be TRBD1 (5 bases). Germline CDR1 MDHEN, CDR2 SYDVKM. With 5 bases removed from V and 0 bases from J, the gap between germline ends came to 17 bases. The CDR3 runs 17 residues. The CDR3 is CASSAPDSLYSNQPQHF. CDR3 nucleotide sequence: TGTGCCAGCAGTGCTCCCGACAGTCTCTATAGCAATCAGCCCCAGCATTTT.

This sequence joins TRBV28 and TRBJ2-3, with no clear D. CDR1 MDHEN and CDR2 SYDVKM come from the germline V gene. V lost 5 bases, J lost 6 bases, and 6 bases lay in between. This CDR3 has 11 residues. For the CDR3, the DNA is TGTGCCAGCAGTACCCGGGATACGCAGTATTTT. Protein product: CASSTRDTQYF.

This sequence joins TRBV18 and TRBJ1-1; possibly TRBD1 for D (6 bases). The V end lost 10 bases, the J end lost 4 bases, and 16 bases lay between the germline ends. Germline V gene sequence: CDR1 KGHSH, CDR2 LQKENI. The CDR3 is 13 amino acids. The CDR3, as DNA: TGTGCCACCAACCCGAGGGGGAGCACTGAAGCTTTCTTT. It yields the protein CATNPRGSTEAFF.

This chain joins TRBV2 and TRBJ1-5; TRBD1 is a possible D gene (5 bases). This CDR3 contains 15 residues. V was trimmed by 6 bases and J by 0 bases, leaving 12 bases between them. Germline CDR1 reads SNHLY; CDR2 reads FYNNEI. CDR3 bases: TGTGCCAGCAGGAGACAGTCTTATAGCAATCAGCCCCAGCATTTT. This translates into CASRRQSYSNQPQHF.

This clone was observed once. The genes are TRBV5-6 and TRBJ1-6; tentatively, D is TRBD1 (6 bases). Looked up from germline, CDR1 is SGHDT and CDR2 is YYEEEE. The ends were cut back, 4 bases at V and 8 bases at J, with 19 bases in the middle. The CDR3 totals 16 residues. The DNA of the CDR3 is TGTGCCAGCAGCCCCTACAGGGCGCGCTTCGATTCACCCCTCCACTTT. Protein: CASSPYRARFDSPLHF.